This TCR beta chain derives from a study of blood T cell repertoires in COVID-19. Study-level background: PBMCs, B-cell-depleted T cells, or T cells were the source of the cDNA or gDNA that made up the material.

Clones were sequenced by immunoSEQ multiplex PCR, and TCRdb holds only the in-frame ones, with some missing. The table lists 250,000 to 300,000 clones, about 90% of them singletons. This clone was seen many times. The TCR sequence derives from a human donor in a cohort exposed to, infected with or recovered from COVID-19 (not recorded which). The donor label of this sample is uncertain. Sequencing was done on a sample of PBMCs or T cells enriched from blood (not recorded which).

The CDR3 DNA reads as TGTGCCAGCAGCGTACAGGGGAACACCGGGGAGCTGTTTTTT. This gives the protein CASSVQGNTGELFF. This chain connects TRBV9 to TRBJ2-2, with D possibly being TRBD1 (5 bases). The germline gives CDR1 SGDLS, CDR2 YYNGEE. V shed 1 base and J shed 1 base, with 5 bases lying between them. There are 14 residues in the CDR3.